The source of this T cell receptor (beta chain) is a study of blood T cell repertoires in COVID-19 (dated by TCRdb to the early 2020s). Looking at the study overall: Collaborator samples came from the United States, Italy and Spain and covered acute and convalescent phases of COVID-19. The material from the prospective study consisted of cDNA or gDNA derived from T cells, B-cell-depleted T cells, or PBMCs. Deeply sampled blood TCRbeta repertoires from subjects exposed to, actively infected with, or recovered from COVID-19 were included in the dataset. The repertoires were made available in a free public database intended to serve as a resource for research on the immune response to SARS-CoV-2. The samples were drawn from the first 160 participants of the ongoing ImmuneRACE study and from more than 1,000 subjects provided by 6 global collaborators. A de-identified subject ID, COVID-19 status, age in years and sex were almost always included in the sample metadata. HLA class I and class II types, where available, came from metadata supplied by the sample provider rather than from assay-based typing. Here is what the overall study found, with its caveats: How much clinical and demographic metadata was included differed by source and by participant, and the metadata was provided uncurated.

The immunoSEQ Assay, a bias-controlled multiplex PCR, was used to amplify TCRbeta CDR3 regions from genomic DNA. As for how the authors treated the data: Within the assay, amplification of reference gene primers was used to estimate how many nucleated cells each sample contained. To quantify the absolute abundance of each unique TCRbeta CDR3 rearrangement, sequence reads were collapsed and filtered. Productive Simpson clonality was computed per sample as the square root of Simpson's diversity index over productive rearrangements. The clones in this table, taken by TCRdb from immuneACCESS, are in-frame only. Not every clone is retained; where verified, under half of the shortfall comes from an unresolved V gene, and the cause of the rest is unknown. The V and J calls and clone size are taken from that table; D and trimming were inferred from the DNA. This sample has about 280,000 clones in its table, and roughly 85% of those were observed once. Clones ranked in the top ten supply roughly 2.6% of the sample.

Participants in the prospective study were enrolled through a virtual design, were aged about 18 to 100 years, and lived in 24 United States geographic areas. In the prospective study, cohorts were assigned on the basis of participant-reported clinical history obtained from a screening survey and a study questionnaire. ImmuneRACE Cohort 3 recovered participants were defined by two consecutive negative NP/OP PCR tests, healthcare professional clearance, or symptom resolution. Mobile phlebotomists in the prospective study collected whole blood, serum and a nasopharyngeal or oropharyngeal swab from every participant. Prospective study participants could optionally give additional blood draws and questionnaires over a roughly 2-month period. Before DNA extraction, blood samples from the prospective study were shipped at room temperature or frozen. Note on this clone: Its antigen remains undetermined. No much larger clone exists at a distance of one base, and base qualities are not known.

Trimming takes 0 bases from V and 1 base from J, and the germline ends sit 11 bases apart. From its cysteine to its phenylalanine, the CDR3 spans 16 amino acids. Of all the DNA, just the CDR3 is kept, 48 bases in frame from base 1. CDR1 and CDR2, looked up from the germline V gene, are SGDLS and YYNGEE. Sequencing was carried out using PBMCs or T cells enriched from blood (not recorded which). The clonotype comes from a woman aged 45 to 65 who had recovered from COVID-19. Rearrangement joined TRBV9 to TRBJ1-3, and the D gene may be TRBD1, 5 bases matching. The encoded CDR3 is CASSVAGGESGNTIYF. In nucleotide form, the sequence is TGTGCCAGCAGCGTAGCGGGAGGGGAGTCTGGAAACACCATATATTTT.